The 16 T cell receptor beta chains listed next were all sequenced from one sample in a study of tissue T cells after allogeneic stem cell transplantation. Time point defined: mouse harvest day 7 after allogeneic transplant. Mouse grafts combined 10^7 T-cell-depleted bone marrow cells with 10^6 splenic CD5+ T cells. Sequencing was performed with immunoSEQ multiplex PCR; in TCRdb, only in-frame clones are kept and a portion is missing. The sample holds 5,500 to 8,000 clones; 40% to 60% are singletons and the top ten take roughly 8%. Sequencing was done on a sample of lymph node tissue. Receptor source: a female BALB/c mouse given C57BL/6 T cells with graft-versus-host disease after an allogeneic hematopoietic cell transplant.

The table lists this clone with a few counts. Gene labels here are mouse ones. The CDR3 extends 1 residue past the end of the read, so its final part is completed from the germline J gene. This chain connects TRBV3 to TRBJ1-4, with D maybe TRBD1 (5 bases). Germline V CDR1 and CDR2: SNHLY, FYNGKV (reference sequence). The CDR3 runs to 14 residues. V was pared by 2 bases and J by 4 bases, with 8 bases between. CDR3 DNA (partial): TGTGCCAGCAGCTTAACGGACAACAACGAAAGATTATTT. As protein: CASSLTDNNERLF. The complete CDR3 protein is CASSLTDNNERLFF.

This clone was seen a handful of times. Gene names and germline match the mouse. The read gets to within 1 residue of the CDR3 end, and the germline J gene fills in the rest. The V call is TRBV5, the J call TRBJ1-3; D gene unclear. Germline CDR1 LGHNA, CDR2 YNLKQL (reference sequence). Trimming removed 1 base from V and 0 bases from J, with 4 bases in between. The CDR3 covers 14 residues. CDR3 amino acids: CASSQVGSGNTLYF. CDR3 bases read: TGTGCCAGCAGCCAAGTGGGTTCTGGAAATACGCTCTAT.

As concerns this clone: Mouse gene names and germline throughout. The read stops 1 residue short of the end of the CDR3; the missing end is completed from the germline J gene. J is TRBJ2-5 and V is TRBV24; TRBD2 might be the D (6 bases). The CDR3 contains 17 residues. Germline values: CDR1 KGHTA, CDR2 FRNEEI. V dropped 0 bases and J dropped 0 bases, with 13 bases sitting between them. CDR3 bases read: TGTGCCAGCAGTCTGTATATTGTGGGGGTTAACCAAGACACCCAGTAC. Its translation is CASSLYIVGVNQDTQY. The entire CDR3 protein reads CASSLYIVGVNQDTQYF.

This clone was detected only a few times. Gene names refer to mouse genes. From the germline J gene comes the end of the CDR3, since the read stops 1 residue before it. The rearrangement uses TRBV26 and TRBJ2-4; TRBD2 is a possible D gene (6 bases). This CDR3 has 14 amino acids. V lost 4 bases to trimming and J lost 0 bases, with 8 bases between them. The germline CDR1 and CDR2 sequences are KGHPV and FQNQEV (reference sequence). The CDR3 protein is CASSPWGSQNTLYF. CDR3 bases read: TGTGCCAGCAGTCCCTGGGGTAGTCAAAACACCTTGTAC. The full variable domain, completed using reference TRBV26 and TRBJ2-4, is NSKVIQTPRYLVKGQGQKAKMRCIPEKGHPVVFWYQQNKNNEFKFLINFQNQEVLQQIDMTEKRFSAECPSNSPCSLEIQSSEAGDSALYLCASSPWGSQNTLYFGAGTRLSVL.

Details on this clone: The genes are named according to mouse. The read stops 1 residue short of the end of the CDR3; the missing end is completed from the germline J gene. Different DNA sequences within this sample yield the same CDR3. The chain uses TRBV26 and TRBJ1-1, with D perhaps matching TRBD1 (6 bases). The CDR3 covers 14 residues. Trimming left V 4 bases short and J 0 bases short, with 9 bases between. Germline loops: CDR1 KGHPV, CDR2 FQNQEV (reference sequence). CDR3 bases read: TGTGCCAGCAGTCCGGGACAAGCAAACACAGAAGTCTTC. Translating gives CASSPGQANTEVF. The CDR3 reads in full as CASSPGQANTEVFF. Looking up the rest from reference TRBV26 and TRBJ1-1 gives the full variable domain: NSKVIQTPRYLVKGQGQKAKMRCIPEKGHPVVFWYQQNKNNEFKFLINFQNQEVLQQIDMTEKRFSAECPSNSPCSLEIQSSEAGDSALYLCASSPGQANTEVFFGKGTRLTVV.

To note about this clone: Mouse names are used for the genes. The read comes to an end 1 residue before the CDR3 does, leaving the germline J gene to fill in the end. The J gene is TRBJ2-4, the V gene TRBV31; possible D gene TRBD1, 5 bases. This CDR3 contains 14 residues. V lost 0 bases, J lost 0 bases, and 7 bases lay in between. Germline-derived CDR1 and CDR2 are GKSSPN and SITVG. The CDR3 bases that were read are TGTGCCTGGAGTCTAGACAGAAGTCAAAACACCTTGTAC. Translating gives CAWSLDRSQNTLY. The whole CDR3 is CAWSLDRSQNTLYF.

This clone is judged medium-sized. The genes are named according to mouse. The CDR3 end falls 1 residue outside the read, so it is completed with the germline J gene. The chain uses TRBV26 and TRBJ1-2; D is perhaps TRBD1 (5 bases). Between the trimmed V and J ends, which lost 2 bases and 4 bases, there was a span of 8 bases. This CDR3 has 13 residues. Germline V lookup: CDR1 KGHPV, CDR2 FQNQEV (reference sequence). The chain's CDR3 is CASSLPGPSDYTF. The part of the CDR3 DNA that was read is TGTGCCAGCAGTCTGCCGGGGCCCTCCGACTACACC.

This clone was counted between two and nine times. The genes are named according to mouse. The CDR3 goes on 1 residue after the read ends, and that part is filled in from the germline J gene. The genes are TRBV2 and TRBJ1-4; D call uncertain. CDR3 length equals 14 residues. V lost 1 base and J lost 6, with 9 bases in between. CDR1 and CDR2 from the germline V gene are LGHNA and YSYQKL. CDR3 DNA, as far as it was read: TGTGCCAGCAGCCAAGCCAGGAGGGACGAAAGATTATTT. As protein: CASSQARRDERLF. The entire CDR3 reads CASSQARRDERLFF.

Regarding this clone: The gene symbols are mouse symbols. The CDR3 end is not reached by the read, which stops 1 residue before it; the germline J gene fills it in. The V call is TRBV3, the J call TRBJ2-5; D call uncertain. This CDR3 contains 14 residues. Trimming shortened V by 2 bases and J by 0 bases, and 6 bases separated the two germline ends. Per germline, CDR1 SNHLY and CDR2 FYNGKV (reference sequence). CDR3 residues: CASSLRDNQDTQYF. The CDR3 bases that were read are TGTGCCAGCAGCTTAAGGGATAACCAAGACACCCAGTAC.

Worth noting for this clone: Mouse germline and gene names are used. The CDR3 end lies 1 residue beyond the end of the read and is filled in from the germline J gene. V is TRBV23 and J is TRBJ1-4. The CDR3 runs to 14 residues. CDR1 and CDR2 (germline): KGHTA, FQNQQP. The sequenced part of the CDR3 DNA is TGCTCCAGCAGTCAGCGGGCCCCCAACGAAAGATTATTT. Encoded protein: CSSSQRAPNERLF. The CDR3, in full, reads CSSSQRAPNERLFF.

This clone was observed a handful of times. Gene names refer to mouse genes. The CDR3 goes on 1 residue after the read ends, and that part is filled in from the germline J gene. The chain couples TRBV13-2 to TRBJ1-2, with 9 bases identical to TRBD1. J was trimmed by 1 base and V by 2 bases; bases with no gene match: 0. This CDR3 has 14 amino acids. In germline, CDR1 is NNHNN, CDR2 SYGAGS (reference sequence). The part of the CDR3 DNA that was read is TGTGCCAGCGGTGAGACAGGGGGAAACTCCGACTACACC. Translated: CASGETGGNSDYT. The full CDR3 is CASGETGGNSDYTF.

Comments on this clone: Gene labels here are mouse ones. The observed sequence ends 1 residue before the CDR3 terminus, with the missing tail filled in from the germline J gene. The chain is built from TRBV26 and TRBJ2-4, with D unresolved. CDR1 and CDR2 (germline): KGHPV, FQNQEV (reference sequence). The CDR3 is 12 amino acids. The ends were cut back, 3 bases at V and 3 bases at J, with 4 bases in the middle. The CDR3 loop is CASSLEQNTLYF. The DNA read from the CDR3 is TGTGCCAGCAGTCTCGAGCAAAACACCTTGTAC.

About this clone: The genes and germline here are from mouse. The read terminates 1 residue ahead of where the CDR3 ends, so the germline J gene completes it. The rearrangement links TRBV3 to TRBJ1-1; D uncertain. The germline V gene encodes CDR1 SNHLY and CDR2 FYNGKV (reference sequence). The V and J ends lost 2 bases and 0 bases respectively, with 7 bases between them. This CDR3 has 14 amino acids. CDR3 DNA (partial): TGTGCCAGCAGCTTATCACAGTCAAACACAGAAGTCTTC. This gives the protein CASSLSQSNTEVF. In full, the CDR3 is CASSLSQSNTEVFF.

On this clone: The germline and genes are mouse ones. The read ends 1 residue shy of where the CDR3 ends; the end is completed using the germline J gene. The chain recombines TRBV4 with TRBJ2-4; TRBD2 might be the D (6 bases). Trimming took off 5 bases at V and 0 bases at J, with 9 bases between the two ends. The CDR3 loop spans 14 amino acids. Germline CDR1 reads LGHDT; CDR2 reads YNNKQL (reference sequence). CDR3 DNA (partial): TGTGCCAGCAGCCCGACTGGAAGTCAAAACACCTTGTAC. Translated, it gives CASSPTGSQNTLY. The entire CDR3 protein is CASSPTGSQNTLYF.

To note about this clone: Mouse germline and gene names are used. CDR3 residues: CASSNFSNERLFF. CDR3 DNA (partial): TGTGCCAGCAGTAACTTTTCCAACGAAAGATTATTT. The chain is built from TRBV26 and TRBJ1-4; D is uncertain. The read comes to an end 1 residue before the CDR3 does, leaving the germline J gene to fill in the end. The CDR3 runs to 13 residues. Looked up from germline, CDR1 is KGHPV and CDR2 is FQNQEV (reference sequence). V gave up 5 bases and J gave up 0 bases, with 4 bases separating them. The whole variable domain, remainder taken from reference TRBV26 and TRBJ1-4, is NSKVIQTPRYLVKGQGQKAKMRCIPEKGHPVVFWYQQNKNNEFKFLINFQNQEVLQQIDMTEKRFSAECPSNSPCSLEIQSSEAGDSALYLCASSNFSNERLFFGHGTKLSVL.

This clone occurred once. Gene and germline names: mouse. The read is 1 residue too short to cover the CDR3 end, so that end is filled in from the germline J gene. The V gene is TRBV12-2, the J gene TRBJ2-2; the match to TRBD1 covers 10 bases. The CDR3 is 16 residues long. The germline gives CDR1 SGHLS, CDR2 HYDKME. V shed 3 bases and J 0 bases; nucleotides not matched to a gene: 3. CDR3 DNA, as far as it was read: TGTGCCAGCTCTTCCGGGACAGGGGCAAACACCGGGCAGCTCTAC. This codes for CASSSGTGANTGQLY. The whole CDR3 is CASSSGTGANTGQLYF.